Below are 10 T cell receptor beta chains sequenced from a single sample in a study of cytomegalovirus exposure and HLA in healthy donors (dated by TCRdb to the late 2010s). The library was generated by the immunoSEQ multiplex PCR assay. TCRdb obtained this table from immuneACCESS and retained in-frame rearrangements with V and J assigned. These tables miss some clones; where compared with another copy, unresolved V genes account for less than half of the shortfall, and the remainder is unexplained. The sample table lists about 130,000 clones, 70% to 90% of them with a count of one. 6.2% of the sample is taken by the ten largest. The source material was PBMCs. The receptors derive from a woman in her twenties or thirties in good health and CMV-seropositive.

The chain recombines TRBV25-1 with TRBJ2-1, with 10 bases lining up with TRBD2. CDR3 length: 15 amino acids. CDR1 is MGHDK and CDR2 is SYGVNS in the germline V gene. The V and J ends lost 0 bases and 8 bases, in that order; junction bases with no gene match: 4. CDR3 DNA sequence: TGTGCCAGCAGTGAATATAAAGCGGGAGGGCATGAGCAGTTCTTC. Protein product: CASSEYKAGGHEQFF.

V is TRBV7-3 and J is TRBJ2-1; TRBD2 aligns across 13 bases. The CDR3 has 15 amino acids. Per the germline V gene, CDR1 is SGHTA and CDR2 is FQGTGA. V was pared by 4 bases and J by 9 bases, with 6 bases of the junction left unmatched. CDR3 nucleotides: TGTGCCAGCAGCTCTGGGACTAGCGGGACGGCTGAGCAGTTCTTC. Its translation is CASSSGTSGTAEQFF.

This clone was observed a single time. V gene TRBV5-1 combines with J gene TRBJ2-2; D is uncertain. This CDR3 has 15 amino acids. Germline assignment: CDR1 SGHRS and CDR2 YFSETQ. V lost 1 base and J 4 bases, leaving 11 bases between the germline ends. CDR3 DNA: TGCGCCAGCAGCTTGTCACAAGTACCCACCGGGGAGCTGTTTTTT. Translation gives CASSLSQVPTGELFF.

The chain is built from TRBV29-1 and TRBJ2-7, with D possibly being TRBD2 (6 bases). Trimming took off 7 bases at V and 3 bases at J, with 7 bases between the two ends. The CDR3 length is 10 residues. CDR1 and CDR2 from the germline V gene are SQVTM and ANQGSEA. In DNA form, the CDR3 reads TGCAGCGGGGGGGACTACGAGCAGTACTTC. Translated: CSGGDYEQYF.

The genes are TRBV6-5 and TRBJ2-7; 12 nucleotides agree with TRBD1. V was pared by 2 bases and J by 5 bases, with 7 bases of the junction left unmatched. CDR1 is MNHEY, CDR2 SVGAGI, per germline. The CDR3 loop spans 16 amino acids. The CDR3 region has the DNA TGTGCCAGCAGTTACACCACCGGGACAGGGGGCCACGAGCAGTACTTC. The encoded protein is CASSYTTGTGGHEQYF.

This clone was counted once. The chain has TRBV15 and TRBJ2-1; 11 nucleotides line up with TRBD2. The CDR3 totals 16 residues. With 3 bases clipped from V and 6 bases from J, the junction kept 7 bases outside the gene matches. Germline CDR1 and CDR2: LNHNV and YYDKDF (reference sequence). CDR3 amino acids: CATSSRTSGFGNEQFF. DNA for the CDR3: TGTGCCACCAGCAGCAGGACTAGCGGGTTCGGCAATGAGCAGTTCTTC.

The V call is TRBV27, the J call TRBJ1-5; 7 positions agree with TRBD1. Germline values: CDR1 MNHEY, CDR2 SMNVEV (reference sequence). The CDR3 runs 15 residues. The V gene end was trimmed by 2 bases and the J gene end by 1 base; junction bases not matched to a gene: 2. The CDR3 nucleotides read TGTGCCAGCAGTTTAACAGGGGTCAGCAATCAGCCCCAGCATTTT. Translation: CASSLTGVSNQPQHF.

This chain links TRBV5-1 with TRBJ2-7; tentatively, D is TRBD1 (5 bases). CDR3 length: 14 amino acids. Trimming removed 2 bases from V and 3 bases from J, with 12 bases in between. Per the germline V gene, CDR1 is SGHRS and CDR2 is YFSETQ. Here the CDR3 reads CASSFRQGIYEQYF. In DNA form, the CDR3 reads TGCGCCAGCAGCTTTAGGCAGGGTATCTACGAGCAGTACTTC.

The DNA for the CDR3 is TGTGCCAGCAGATCACCTAAAGAGACCCAGTACTTC. Translation gives CASRSPKETQYF. This chain joins TRBV7-6 and TRBJ2-5; no firm D call. Germline loops: CDR1 SGHVS, CDR2 FNYEAQ. V lost 6 bases and J lost 3, with 8 bases in between. The CDR3 runs to 12 residues.

This chain connects TRBV10-1 to TRBJ1-6; D uncertain. This CDR3 region has 14 residues. Germline CDR1 reads WNHNN; CDR2 reads SYGVQD (reference sequence). V lost 4 bases to trimming and J lost 11 bases, with 15 bases between them. The CDR3 DNA reads TGCGCCAGCAGTGGTAGCGGGCCGATGACACCCCTCCACTTT. Residues: CASSGSGPMTPLHF.